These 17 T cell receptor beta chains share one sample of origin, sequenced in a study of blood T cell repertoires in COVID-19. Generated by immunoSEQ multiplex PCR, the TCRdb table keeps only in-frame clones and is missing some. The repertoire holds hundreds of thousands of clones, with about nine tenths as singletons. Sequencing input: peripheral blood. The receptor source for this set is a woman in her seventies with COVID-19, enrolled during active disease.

The CDR3 loop reads CASSLRASGDYNEQFF. CDR3 sequence (DNA): TGTGCCAGCAGCTTAAGGGCTAGCGGAGACTACAATGAGCAGTTCTTC. The V gene is TRBV7-3, the J gene TRBJ2-1; 7 bases are a match to TRBD2. Germline-derived CDR1 and CDR2 are SGHTA and FQGTGA. CDR3 length: 16 amino acids. J gave up 3 bases and V 1 base, and 6 bases lay outside the gene matches.

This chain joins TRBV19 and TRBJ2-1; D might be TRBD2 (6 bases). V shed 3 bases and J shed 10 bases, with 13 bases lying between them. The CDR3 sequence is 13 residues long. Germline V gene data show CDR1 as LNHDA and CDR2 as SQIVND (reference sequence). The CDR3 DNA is TGTGCCAGTAGTATTCAGGGTGGGGGGGAGCAGTTCTTC. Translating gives CASSIQGGGEQFF.

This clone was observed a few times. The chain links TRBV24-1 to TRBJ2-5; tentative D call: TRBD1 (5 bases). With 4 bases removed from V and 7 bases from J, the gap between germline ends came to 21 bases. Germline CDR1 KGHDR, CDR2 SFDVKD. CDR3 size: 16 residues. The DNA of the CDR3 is TGTGCCACCAGTGACCCCGGACAAGCCTCAAAGGGGACCCAGTACTTC. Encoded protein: CATSDPGQASKGTQYF.

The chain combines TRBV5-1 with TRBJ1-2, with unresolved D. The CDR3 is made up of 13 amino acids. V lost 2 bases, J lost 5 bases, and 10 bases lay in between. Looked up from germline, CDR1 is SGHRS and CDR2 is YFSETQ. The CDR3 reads CASSLNAEYGYTF. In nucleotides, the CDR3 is TGCGCCAGCAGCTTAAATGCGGAATATGGCTACACCTTC.

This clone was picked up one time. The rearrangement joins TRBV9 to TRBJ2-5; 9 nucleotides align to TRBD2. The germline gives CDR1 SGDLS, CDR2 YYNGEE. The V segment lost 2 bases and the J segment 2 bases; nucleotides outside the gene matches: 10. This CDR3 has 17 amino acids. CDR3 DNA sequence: TGTGCCAGCAGCGTGGGTAGAGCTAGCGGGGAGCAAGAGACCCAGTACTTC. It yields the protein CASSVGRASGEQETQYF. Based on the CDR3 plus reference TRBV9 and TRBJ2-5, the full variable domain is DSGVTQTPKHLITATGQRVTLRCSPRSGDLSVYWYQQSLDQGLQFLIQYYNGEERAKGNILERFSAQQFPDLHSELNLSSLELGDSALYFCASSVGRASGEQETQYFGPGTRLLVL.

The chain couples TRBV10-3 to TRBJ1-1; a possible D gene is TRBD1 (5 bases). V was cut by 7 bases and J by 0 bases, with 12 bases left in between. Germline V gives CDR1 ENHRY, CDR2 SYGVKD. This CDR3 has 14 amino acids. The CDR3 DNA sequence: TGTGCCATCAAAGCAGGGTTCATGAACACTGAAGCTTTCTTT. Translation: CAIKAGFMNTEAFF.

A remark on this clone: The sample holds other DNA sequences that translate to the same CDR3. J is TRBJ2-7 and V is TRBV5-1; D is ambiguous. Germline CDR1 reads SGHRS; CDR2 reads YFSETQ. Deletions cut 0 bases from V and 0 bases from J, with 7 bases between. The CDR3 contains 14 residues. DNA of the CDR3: TGCGCCAGCAGCTTGGCGGGTAGCTCCTACGAGCAGTACTTC. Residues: CASSLAGSSYEQYF.

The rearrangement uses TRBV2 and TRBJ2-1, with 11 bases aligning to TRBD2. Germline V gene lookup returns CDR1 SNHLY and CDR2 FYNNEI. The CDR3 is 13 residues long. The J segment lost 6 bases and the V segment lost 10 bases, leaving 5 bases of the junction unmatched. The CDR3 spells CATGLAGFNEQFF. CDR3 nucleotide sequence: TGTGCCACTGGACTAGCGGGTTTCAATGAGCAGTTCTTC.

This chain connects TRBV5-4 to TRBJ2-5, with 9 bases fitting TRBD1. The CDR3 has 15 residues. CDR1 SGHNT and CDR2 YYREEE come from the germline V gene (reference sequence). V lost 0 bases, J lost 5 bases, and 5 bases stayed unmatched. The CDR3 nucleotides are TGTGCCAGCAGCTTGGGACAGGGGGTGAGGGAGACCCAGTACTTC. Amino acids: CASSLGQGVRETQYF.

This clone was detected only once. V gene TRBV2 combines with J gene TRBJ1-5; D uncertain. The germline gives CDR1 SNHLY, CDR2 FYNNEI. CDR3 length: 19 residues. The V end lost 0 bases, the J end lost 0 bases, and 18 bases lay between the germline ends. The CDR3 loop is CASSEALLGQDYSNQPQHF. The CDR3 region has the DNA TGTGCCAGCAGTGAAGCGCTTCTTGGGCAGGATTATAGCAATCAGCCCCAGCATTTT.

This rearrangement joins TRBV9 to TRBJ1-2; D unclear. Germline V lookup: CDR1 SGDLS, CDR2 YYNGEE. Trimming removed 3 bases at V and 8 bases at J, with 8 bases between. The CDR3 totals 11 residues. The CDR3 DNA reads TGTGCCAGCAGCGGTAGCGGGGGCTACACCTTC. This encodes CASSGSGGYTF.

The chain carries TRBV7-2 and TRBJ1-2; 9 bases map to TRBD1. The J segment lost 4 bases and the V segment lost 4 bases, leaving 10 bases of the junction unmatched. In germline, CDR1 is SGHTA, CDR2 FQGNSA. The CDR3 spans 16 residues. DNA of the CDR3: TGTGCCAGCAGCTCAAGTCCGGGACAGGGTGGCTATGGCTACACCTTC. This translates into CASSSSPGQGGYGYTF.

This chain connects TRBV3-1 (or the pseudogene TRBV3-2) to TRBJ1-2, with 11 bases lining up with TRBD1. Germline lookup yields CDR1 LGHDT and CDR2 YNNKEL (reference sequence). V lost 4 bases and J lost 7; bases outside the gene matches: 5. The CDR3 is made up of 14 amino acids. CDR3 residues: CASSPDRGQSGYTF. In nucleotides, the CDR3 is TGTGCCAGCAGCCCGGACAGGGGGCAAAGTGGCTACACCTTC.

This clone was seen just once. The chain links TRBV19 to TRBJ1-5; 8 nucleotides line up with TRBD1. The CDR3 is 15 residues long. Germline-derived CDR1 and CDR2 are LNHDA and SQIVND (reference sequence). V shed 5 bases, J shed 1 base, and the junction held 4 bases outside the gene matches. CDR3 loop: CASSPGGKSNQPQHF. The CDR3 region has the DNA TGTGCCAGTAGTCCAGGGGGCAAGAGCAATCAGCCCCAGCATTTT.

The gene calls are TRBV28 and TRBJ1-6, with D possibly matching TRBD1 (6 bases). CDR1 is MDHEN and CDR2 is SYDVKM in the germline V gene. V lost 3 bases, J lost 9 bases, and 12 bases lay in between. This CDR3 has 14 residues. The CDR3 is CASSLRGAGSPLHF. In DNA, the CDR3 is TGTGCCAGCAGTTTGCGGGGGGCTGGTTCACCCCTCCACTTT.

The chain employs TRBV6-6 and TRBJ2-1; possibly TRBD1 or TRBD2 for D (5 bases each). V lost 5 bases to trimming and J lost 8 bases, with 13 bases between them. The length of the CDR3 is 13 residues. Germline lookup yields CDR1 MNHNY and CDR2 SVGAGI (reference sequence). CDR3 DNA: TGTGCCAGCAGTCGGGACCTCGGGGATGAGCAGTTCTTC. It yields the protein CASSRDLGDEQFF.

The CDR3 nucleotides are TGTGCCAGCAGGGTTGCCGGGAGCTCCTACAATGAGCAGTTCTTC. This sequence encodes CASRVAGSSYNEQFF. The chain uses TRBV11-2 and TRBJ2-1, with D perhaps TRBD2 (6 bases). Germline V CDR1 and CDR2: SGHAT, FQNNGV. The CDR3 has 15 amino acids. V was cut by 6 bases and J by 0 bases, with 12 bases left in between. Supplemented by reference TRBV11-2 and TRBJ2-1, the full variable domain reads EAGVAQSPRYKIIEKRQSVAFWCNPISGHATLYWYQQILGQGPKLLIQFQNNGVVDDSQLPKDRFSAERLKGVDSTLKIQPAKLEDSAVYLCASRVAGSSYNEQFFGPGTRLTVL.